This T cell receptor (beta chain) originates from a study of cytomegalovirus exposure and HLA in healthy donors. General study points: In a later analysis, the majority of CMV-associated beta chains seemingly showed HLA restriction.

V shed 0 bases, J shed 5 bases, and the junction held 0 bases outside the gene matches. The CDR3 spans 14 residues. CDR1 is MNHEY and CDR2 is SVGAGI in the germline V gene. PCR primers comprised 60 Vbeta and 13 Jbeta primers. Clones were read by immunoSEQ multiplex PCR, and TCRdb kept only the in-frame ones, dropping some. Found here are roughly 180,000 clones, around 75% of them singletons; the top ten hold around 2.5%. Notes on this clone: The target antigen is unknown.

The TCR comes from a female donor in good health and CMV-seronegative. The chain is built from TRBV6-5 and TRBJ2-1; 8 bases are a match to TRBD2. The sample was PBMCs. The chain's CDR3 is CASSYSSGDNEQFF. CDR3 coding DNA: TGTGCCAGCAGTTACTCTAGCGGGGACAATGAGCAGTTCTTC.